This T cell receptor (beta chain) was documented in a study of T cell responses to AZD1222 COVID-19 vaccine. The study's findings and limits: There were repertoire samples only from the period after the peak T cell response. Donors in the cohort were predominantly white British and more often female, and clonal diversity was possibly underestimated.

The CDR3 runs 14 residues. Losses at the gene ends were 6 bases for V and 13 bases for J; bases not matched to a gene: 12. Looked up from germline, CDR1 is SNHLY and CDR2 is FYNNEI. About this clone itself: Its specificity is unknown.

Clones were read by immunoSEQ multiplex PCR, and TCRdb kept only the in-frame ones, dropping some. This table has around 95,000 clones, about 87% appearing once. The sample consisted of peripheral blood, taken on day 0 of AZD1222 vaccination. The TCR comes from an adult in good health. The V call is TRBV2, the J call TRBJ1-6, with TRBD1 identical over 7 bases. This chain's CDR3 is CASSLGQQRWPLHF. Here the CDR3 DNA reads TGTGCCAGCAGCCTGGGACAGCAAAGGTGGCCCCTCCACTTT.